A single sample is the source of the 31 T cell receptor beta chains below, sequenced in a study of T cell responses to AZD1222 COVID-19 vaccine. Some clones are missing from TCRdb's copy, which holds only in-frame ones; the method was immunoSEQ multiplex PCR. The sample lists approximately 88,000 clones; 90% were seen once. This material consisted of peripheral blood, taken 28 days after the second AZD1222 dose. The receptors here all came from an adult who received the AZD1222 COVID-19 vaccine.

This clone came up a few times. V usage is TRBV5-5 and J usage is TRBJ2-7; the D gene is possibly TRBD1 (5 bases). Germline CDR1 reads SGHKS; CDR2 reads YYEKEE (reference sequence). The CDR3 totals 15 residues. The V gene lost 0 bases and the J gene lost 0 bases, with 10 bases spanning the gap. The CDR3 region is CASSLETGPSYEQYF. The CDR3 coding sequence is TGTGCCAGCAGCTTGGAAACAGGACCCTCCTACGAGCAGTACTTC.

The V and J genes are TRBV6-4 and TRBJ1-1; 7 bases are shared with TRBD1. The CDR3 sequence is 13 residues long. Per germline, CDR1 MRHNA and CDR2 SNTAGT. Losses at the gene ends were 4 bases for V and 3 bases for J; bases not matched to a gene: 2. This chain's CDR3 is CASSADRDTEAFF. The CDR3 nucleotides are TGTGCCAGCAGTGCCGACAGGGACACTGAAGCTTTCTTT.

The chain joins TRBV7-9 to TRBJ1-5; TRBD1 matches at 10 bases. V gave up 4 bases and J gave up 2 bases; unmatched junction bases: 5. This CDR3 spans 16 amino acids. CDR1 SEHNR and CDR2 FQNEAQ come from the germline V gene (reference sequence). The CDR3 DNA reads TGTGCCAGCAGCTCAGGACAGGGGGATGGCAATCAGCCCCAGCATTTT. This encodes CASSSGQGDGNQPQHF.

The rearrangement links TRBV6-2 or TRBV6-3 to TRBJ2-5; D uncertain. Trimming removed 0 bases from V and 1 base from J, with 12 bases in between. The germline CDR1 and CDR2 sequences are MNHEY and SVGEGT. This CDR3 is 16 amino acids long. CDR3 region: CASSYSQSLSQETQYF. For the CDR3, the DNA is TGTGCCAGCAGTTACTCGCAATCCTTAAGCCAAGAGACCCAGTACTTC.

The J gene is TRBJ1-2, the V gene TRBV4-3; D is undetermined. Looked up from germline, CDR1 is LGHNA and CDR2 is YSLEER. Deletions cut 0 bases from V and 5 bases from J, with 13 bases between. CDR3 size: 15 residues. CDR3 coding DNA: TGCGCCAGCAGCCAAGATCGCCTCGGGAGGTATGGCTACACCTTC. This encodes CASSQDRLGRYGYTF.

The CDR3 nucleotides read TGTGCCAGCAGTTCTCGGGAGGGACCCTATGGCTACACCTTC. Amino acids: CASSSREGPYGYTF. The chain employs TRBV6-5 and TRBJ1-2; D is perhaps TRBD1 (5 bases). V dropped 4 bases and J dropped 4 bases, with 13 bases sitting between them. The CDR3 sequence is 14 residues long. Looked up from germline, CDR1 is MNHEY and CDR2 is SVGAGI.

The J gene is TRBJ1-6, the V gene TRBV5-6; D ambiguous. The CDR3 runs to 15 residues. The V end was cut by 4 bases, the J end by 6 bases, with 14 bases between. Germline V gives CDR1 SGHDT, CDR2 YYEEEE. This CDR3 is CASSARQGRNSPLHF. Written as DNA, the CDR3 is TGTGCCAGCAGCGCTCGACAAGGGCGTAATTCACCCCTCCACTTT.

The V and J genes are TRBV28 and TRBJ2-7; 9 nucleotides align to TRBD1. V lost 4 bases to trimming and J lost 3 bases; unmatched junction nucleotides: 13. CDR3 length: 17 amino acids. The germline gives CDR1 MDHEN, CDR2 SYDVKM. The CDR3 nucleotides read TGTGCCAGCAGTTCCCCTTATCCGGGACAGGGACTCTACGAGCAGTACTTC. It encodes CASSSPYPGQGLYEQYF.

The chain links TRBV2 to TRBJ1-1; no firm D call. Trimming took 1 base from V and 1 from J, leaving 7 bases between them. The CDR3 consists of 14 residues. The V gene's germline CDR1 is SNHLY and CDR2 FYNNEI. This chain's CDR3 is CASSEGFQNTEAFF. For the CDR3, the DNA is TGTGCCAGCAGTGAAGGGTTCCAGAACACTGAAGCTTTCTTT.

CDR3 coding DNA: TGTGCCAGCAGCCCCGGGGGCAGATCCTACGAGCAGTACTTC. This encodes CASSPGGRSYEQYF. The chain recombines TRBV6-5 with TRBJ2-7; the D gene could be TRBD1 or TRBD2 (6 bases each). CDR1 is MNHEY and CDR2 is SVGAGI in the germline V gene. Trimming stripped 6 bases from V and 1 base from J, with 13 bases between. The CDR3 runs to 14 residues.

This clone is a singleton in its sample. The V and J genes are TRBV29-1 and TRBJ1-2; D gene ambiguous. V lost 3 bases to trimming and J lost 4 bases, with 6 bases between them. The CDR3 covers 11 residues. CDR1 is SQVTM and CDR2 is ANQGSEA in the germline V gene. This CDR3 is CSVDRVYGYTF. The CDR3 coding sequence is TGCAGCGTTGATAGGGTCTATGGCTACACCTTC.

The J gene is TRBJ1-1, the V gene TRBV18; 10 bases agree with TRBD1. The V and J ends lost 4 bases and 5 bases, in that order; junction bases with no gene match: 1. CDR3 length: 13 amino acids. Looked up from germline, CDR1 is KGHSH and CDR2 is LQKENI. CDR3 nucleotides: TGTGCCAGCTCACAGGACAGGGGGACTGAAGCTTTCTTT. This encodes CASSQDRGTEAFF.

The genes are TRBV3-1 (or the pseudogene TRBV3-2) and TRBJ2-5; D is possibly TRBD1 (7 bases). The CDR3 is 14 residues long. The germline CDR1 and CDR2 sequences are LGHDT and YNNKEL (reference sequence). The ends were cut back, 3 bases at V and 8 bases at J, with 16 bases in the middle. The CDR3 DNA reads as TGTGCCAGCAGCCAGAGACAGGGACTGGGCACCCAGTACTTC. As protein: CASSQRQGLGTQYF.

The V gene is TRBV10-3, the J gene TRBJ1-1; D uncertain. With 6 bases removed from V and 1 base from J, the gap between germline ends came to 18 bases. The CDR3 has 16 amino acids. Germline CDR1 and CDR2: ENHRY and SYGVKD. The CDR3 is CAIRSHPGTGNTEAFF. CDR3 in DNA: TGTGCCATCAGAAGCCACCCGGGAACTGGGAACACTGAAGCTTTCTTT.

This clone is a singleton in its sample. V is TRBV9 and J is TRBJ2-3; D gene ambiguous. This CDR3 contains 14 residues. Looked up from germline, CDR1 is SGDLS and CDR2 is YYNGEE. The V and J ends lost 3 bases and 0 bases respectively, with 8 bases between them. The CDR3 reads CASSADGSTDTQYF. CDR3 bases: TGTGCCAGCAGCGCGGACGGGAGCACAGATACGCAGTATTTT.

The chain has TRBV4-1 and TRBJ1-2; 7 positions match TRBD1. V shed 6 bases and J 3 bases; nucleotides not matched to a gene: 4. CDR1 and CDR2 (germline): MGHRA, YSYEKL. The CDR3 covers 13 residues. The CDR3 sequence: CASRQGPDYGYTF. In DNA, the CDR3 is TGCGCCAGCAGACAGGGGCCTGACTATGGCTACACCTTC.

This chain links TRBV20-1 with TRBJ1-5; D uncertain. The CDR3 consists of 13 residues. Per the germline V gene, CDR1 is DFQATT and CDR2 is SNEGSKA (reference sequence). The V end was cut by 3 bases, the J end by 3 bases, with 9 bases between. In DNA form, the CDR3 reads TGCAGTGCTAGTAGGACCTCCAATCAGCCCCAGCATTTT. This sequence encodes CSASRTSNQPQHF.

The chain combines TRBV5-6 with TRBJ1-2; D not certain. The ends were cut back, 3 bases at V and 8 bases at J, with 23 bases in the middle. This CDR3 spans 16 amino acids. The germline gives CDR1 SGHDT, CDR2 YYEEEE. Here the CDR3 DNA reads TGTGCCAGCAGCTCGGGTGCTTACCCCCGAGGAGAGGGCTACACCTTC. It encodes CASSSGAYPRGEGYTF.

The J gene is TRBJ2-7, the V gene TRBV29-1; 10 bases line up with TRBD1. Germline lookup yields CDR1 SQVTM and CDR2 ANQGSEA. The junction had 3 bases not matched to a gene; V was cut back by 0 bases and J by 1 base. The CDR3 extends over 15 amino acids. The CDR3 nucleotides read TGCAGCGTTGAAGATGACAGGGGGCTATCCTACGAGCAGTACTTC. This translates into CSVEDDRGLSYEQYF.

The chain carries TRBV29-1 and TRBJ2-5, with 9 bases that match TRBD2. Looked up from germline, CDR1 is SQVTM and CDR2 is ANQGSEA. After removal of 6 bases from V and 9 bases from J, the junction contained 14 bases not matched to a gene. The CDR3 consists of 14 residues. The CDR3: CSVRDTGTSSPQYF. The CDR3, as DNA: TGCAGCGTCCGCGATACCGGGACTAGCAGTCCCCAGTACTTC.

Here the CDR3 DNA reads TGCAGCGTTGGACAGGGGGCGGCTAACTATGGCTACACCTTC. Its translation: CSVGQGAANYGYTF. The rearrangement links TRBV29-1 to TRBJ1-2; 10 nucleotides align to TRBD1. The CDR3 covers 14 residues. V dropped 4 bases and J dropped 0; count of bases not matched to a gene: 2. The germline CDR1 and CDR2 sequences are SQVTM and ANQGSEA.

The V and J genes are TRBV28 and TRBJ1-2; 8 bases align to TRBD1. The CDR3 is 16 amino acids. Per germline, CDR1 MDHEN and CDR2 SYDVKM. Trimming took 6 bases from V and 2 from J; bases not matched to a gene: 11. The CDR3 here is CASSLGPGGPNYGYTF. The CDR3, as DNA: TGTGCCAGCAGCCTAGGTCCAGGGGGCCCCAACTATGGCTACACCTTC.

The chain is built from TRBV4-3 and TRBJ2-7; tentatively, D is TRBD1 or TRBD2 (6 bases each). There are 16 residues in the CDR3. The V end was cut by 0 bases, the J end by 2 bases, with 14 bases between. Germline loops: CDR1 LGHNA, CDR2 YSLEER. CDR3 sequence reads: CASSQDAGTLAYEQYF. Written as DNA, the CDR3 is TGCGCCAGCAGCCAAGATGCGGGGACACTCGCCTACGAGCAGTACTTC.

This clone was detected once. The rearrangement uses TRBV6-5 and TRBJ1-1, with 9 bases matching TRBD1. After removal of 2 bases from V and 6 bases from J, the junction contained 7 bases not matched to a gene. The CDR3 is 15 residues long. CDR1 is MNHEY, CDR2 SVGAGI, per germline. This chain's CDR3 is CASSYHRQGVPEAFF. CDR3 nucleotide sequence: TGTGCCAGCAGTTACCACCGACAGGGGGTGCCTGAAGCTTTCTTT.

This chain joins TRBV3-1 (or the pseudogene TRBV3-2) and TRBJ2-3, with 7 bases fitting TRBD1. CDR1 and CDR2 from the germline V gene are LGHDT and YNNKEL (reference sequence). The CDR3 is 15 amino acids. The trim removed 3 bases at V and 2 bases at J, leaving 5 bases unmatched. The CDR3: CASSQTTGPTDTQYF. The CDR3 DNA follows: TGTGCCAGCAGCCAGACGACAGGGCCCACAGATACGCAGTATTTT.

The DNA for the CDR3 is TGTGCCAGCAGCTTTCCCTCGGGGGGGCAACAAGAGACCCAGTACTTC. It encodes CASSFPSGGQQETQYF. This chain uses TRBV5-5 with TRBJ2-5; 8 bases fit TRBD2. The germline CDR1 and CDR2 sequences are SGHKS and YYEKEE (reference sequence). The CDR3 extends over 16 amino acids. After removal of 2 bases from V and 2 bases from J, the junction contained 8 bases not matched to a gene.

CDR3 protein: CASLSPLAGGPNEQFF. The DNA of the CDR3 is TGCGCCAGCCTTTCCCCTCTAGCGGGGGGGCCCAATGAGCAGTTCTTC. The J gene is TRBJ2-1, the V gene TRBV10-1; 12 bases map to TRBD2. CDR1 is WNHNN and CDR2 is SYGVQD in the germline V gene (reference sequence). J was trimmed by 6 bases and V by 8 bases; bases with no gene match: 11. This CDR3 region has 16 residues.

V is TRBV30 and J is TRBJ1-5; D ambiguous. CDR1 is GTSNPN and CDR2 is SVGIG in the germline V gene (reference sequence). V dropped 1 base and J dropped 9 bases, with 10 bases sitting between them. The CDR3 runs 12 residues. CDR3 nucleotides: TGTGCCTGGAGTGCCGCGGATCGGCCCCAGCATTTT. It yields the protein CAWSAADRPQHF.

The chain combines TRBV18 with TRBJ1-1; unclear D gene. Germline V CDR1 and CDR2: KGHSH, LQKENI. V lost 0 bases to trimming and J lost 1 base, with 9 bases between them. The CDR3 extends over 15 amino acids. The CDR3 sequence: CASSPPHLPNTEAFF. CDR3 nucleotides: TGTGCCAGCTCACCACCGCACTTACCGAACACTGAAGCTTTCTTT.

The rearrangement joins TRBV5-6 to TRBJ1-1; 7 nucleotides align to TRBD1. With V trimmed by 4 bases and J by 4 bases, 4 bases remained unmatched. Germline V gives CDR1 SGHDT, CDR2 YYEEEE. The CDR3 contains 13 residues. CDR3 nucleotides: TGTGCCAGCAGCGTGGACAGGAGCACTGAAGCTTTCTTT. This codes for CASSVDRSTEAFF.

V gene TRBV9 combines with J gene TRBJ1-3; 8 bases are a match to TRBD1. This CDR3 has 16 amino acids. J gave up 3 bases and V 4 bases, and 9 bases lay outside the gene matches. Germline CDR1 and CDR2: SGDLS and YYNGEE. DNA of the CDR3: TGTGCCAGCAGCTATAGACAGGGGATCGGTGGAAACACCATATATTTT. It encodes CASSYRQGIGGNTIYF.